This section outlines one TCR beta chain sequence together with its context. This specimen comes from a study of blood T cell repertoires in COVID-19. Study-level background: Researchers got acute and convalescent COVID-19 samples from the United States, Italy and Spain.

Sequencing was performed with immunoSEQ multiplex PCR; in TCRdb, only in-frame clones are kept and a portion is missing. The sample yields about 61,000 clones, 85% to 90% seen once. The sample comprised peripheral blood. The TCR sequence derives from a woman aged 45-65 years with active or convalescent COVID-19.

CDR3: CASKPWSSENEQFF. The DNA of the CDR3 is TGCGCCAGCAAACCCTGGAGTTCGGAGAATGAGCAGTTCTTC. V and J are TRBV4-1 and TRBJ2-1; D ambiguous. V lost 7 bases, J lost 7 bases, and 17 bases lay in between. The CDR3 sequence is 14 residues long. Germline-derived CDR1 and CDR2 are MGHRA and YSYEKL.